The T cell receptor (beta chain) described here comes from a study of memory CD4+ T cells and cytomegalovirus serostatus. Broader study findings: Of 164 reported CMV TCRbeta sequences, roughly 70 were found in memory CD4+ repertoires. Suggested: most of the CMV-linked TCR signature lies in CD4+ memory cells. Median bootstrapped AUC for CMV status was around 0.95 originally, 0.9 to 0.93 US-trained.

Measured with immunoSEQ multiplex PCR; TCRdb has only the in-frame clones, and not every one. The sample lists roughly 50,000 clones, approximately 86% occurring once. The sort gate was single viable CD3+CD4+CD8-CD45RO+ cells for memory CD4+ T cells. Serostatus was set by detecting CMV pp150, pp28, p38, p52 IgG. Germline assignment: CDR1 SGHTA and CDR2 FQGNSA. Trimming took off 4 bases at V and 2 bases at J, with 9 bases between the two ends. The CDR3 extends over 14 amino acids. With respect to this clone: Its antigen is not identified.

The receptor was derived from an adult in good health and CMV-seronegative. Some clones in this sample may be carry-over from other donors' samples. The V gene is TRBV7-2, the J gene TRBJ2-4, with a possible D match to TRBD1 (6 bases). The material sequenced was memory CD4+ T cells from blood. In DNA, the CDR3 is TGTGCCAGCAGCTCGACAGGATCCAAAAACATTCAGTACTTC. As protein: CASSSTGSKNIQYF.